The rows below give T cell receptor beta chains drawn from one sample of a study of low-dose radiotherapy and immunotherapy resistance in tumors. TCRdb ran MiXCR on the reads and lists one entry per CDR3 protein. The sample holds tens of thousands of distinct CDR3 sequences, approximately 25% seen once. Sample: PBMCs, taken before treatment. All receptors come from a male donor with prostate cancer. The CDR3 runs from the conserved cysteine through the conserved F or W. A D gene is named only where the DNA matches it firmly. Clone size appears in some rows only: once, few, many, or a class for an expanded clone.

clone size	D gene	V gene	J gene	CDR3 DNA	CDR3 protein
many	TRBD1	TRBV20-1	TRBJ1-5	TGCAGTGCTAGAGTTGTAGGACAGGGACGAAGTCAGCCCCAGCATTTT	CSARVVGQGRSQPQHF
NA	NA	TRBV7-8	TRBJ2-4	TGTGCCAGCAGCTTATTATTTGACCGCAAAAACATTCAGTACTTC	CASSLLFDRKNIQYF
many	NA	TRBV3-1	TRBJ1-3	TGTGCCAGCAGCCAAGATAAGAGGGCTGCTGGAAACACCATATATTTT	CASSQDKRAAGNTIYF
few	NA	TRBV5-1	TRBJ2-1	TGCGCCAGCAGCTTTAATCTAGCCACAAATGAGCAGTTCTTC	CASSFNLATNEQFF
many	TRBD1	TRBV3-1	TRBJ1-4	TGTGCCAGCAGCCTTCGGACAGGGGCCGAAAAACTGTTTTTT	CASSLRTGAEKLFF
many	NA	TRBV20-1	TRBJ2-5	TGCAGTGCTAGAGGATATTCGGCCGAGACCCAGTACTTC	CSARGYSAETQYF
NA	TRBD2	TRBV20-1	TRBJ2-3	TGCAGTGCCGGGGGCCAGCGGGGGGGCCTAAATACGCAGTATTTT	CSAGGQRGGLNTQYF
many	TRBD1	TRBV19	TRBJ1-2	TGTGCCAGCCAGGGGGCCAATGGCTACACCTTC	CASQGANGYTF
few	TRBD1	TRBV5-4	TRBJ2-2	TGTGCCAGCAGCTTACAGGGGTTCAACACCGGGGAGCTGTTTTTT	CASSLQGFNTGELFF
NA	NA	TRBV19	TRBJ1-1	TGTGCCAGTAACCTGCAGGGGAACACTGAAGCTTTCTTT	CASNLQGNTEAFF
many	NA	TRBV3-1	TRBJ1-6	TGTGCCAGCAGCCAAGAGGGAAGGAAGAATTCACCCCTCCACTTT	CASSQEGRKNSPLHF
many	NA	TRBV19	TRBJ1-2	TGTGCCAGTAGTACCCGGACACGCAATGGCTACACCTTC	CASSTRTRNGYTF
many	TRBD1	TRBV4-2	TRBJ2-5	TGTGCCAGCAGCCAGATCGGACAGGGGGAAGAGACCCAGTACTTC	CASSQIGQGEETQYF
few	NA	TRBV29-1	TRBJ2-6	TGCAGCGTTTGGTTCTCTGGGGCCAACGTCCTGACTTTC	CSVWFSGANVLTF
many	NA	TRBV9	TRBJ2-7	TGTGCCAGCAGCGTAGGCCCAGACTACTACGAGCAGTACTTC	CASSVGPDYYEQYF
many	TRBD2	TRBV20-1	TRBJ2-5	TGCAGTGCTAGAGGGGGCACTAGCGACCAAGAGACCCAGTACTTC	CSARGGTSDQETQYF
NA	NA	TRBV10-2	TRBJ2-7	TGCGCCGGCAGGAGGGACAGCTCCTACGAGCAGTACTTC	CAGRRDSSYEQYF
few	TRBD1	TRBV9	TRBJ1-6	TGTGCCAGCAGCGGAAAACCGGGACAGAGACAGGATTCACCCCTCCACTTT	CASSGKPGQRQDSPLHF
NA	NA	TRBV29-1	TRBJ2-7	TGCAGCGCCGCGGGAAGCGCGAGGAGGGGGAGGGAGCAGTACTTC	CSAAGSARRGREQYF
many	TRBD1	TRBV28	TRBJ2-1	TGTGCCAGCAGTCGGGACAGGCTTACGAAGCAGTTCTTC	CASSRDRLTKQFF
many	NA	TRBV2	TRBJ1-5	TGTGCCAGCAGTGTATACAAGGAGCCCCAGCATTTT	CASSVYKEPQHF
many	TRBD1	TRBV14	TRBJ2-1	TGTGCCAGCAGCCAAGAGGACAGGAAATTTTACAATGAGCAGTTCTTC	CASSQEDRKFYNEQFF
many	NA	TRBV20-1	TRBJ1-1	TGCAGTGCTGGCGGGAGTTCATTCACTGAAGCTTTCTTT	CSAGGSSFTEAFF
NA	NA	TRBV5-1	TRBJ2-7	TGCGCCAGCAGCGTGACAGGGATGAGATGGGGGGCCAACGAGCAGTACTTC	CASSVTGMRWGANEQYF
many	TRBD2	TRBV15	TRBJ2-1	TGTGCCACCAGCAGAGATCCCGGCGGGAGCTCCTACAATGAGCAGTTCTTC	CATSRDPGGSSYNEQFF
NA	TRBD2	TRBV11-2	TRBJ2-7	TGTGCCAGCAGCTTATTGAGGGAGGGCACCTACGAGCAGTACTTC	CASSLLREGTYEQYF
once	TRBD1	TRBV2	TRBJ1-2	TGTGCCAGCAGTGGTTCCGGGACAGGGGGCTCTGGCTACACCTTC	CASSGSGTGGSGYTF
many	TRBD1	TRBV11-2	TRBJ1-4	TGTGCCAGCAGCCGGGACAGGGTCGCTAATGAAAAACTGTTTTTT	CASSRDRVANEKLFF
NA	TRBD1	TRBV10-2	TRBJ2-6	TGCGCCACCGTTCTAGACAGGGGGTCTGGGGCCAACGTCCTGACTTTC	CATVLDRGSGANVLTF